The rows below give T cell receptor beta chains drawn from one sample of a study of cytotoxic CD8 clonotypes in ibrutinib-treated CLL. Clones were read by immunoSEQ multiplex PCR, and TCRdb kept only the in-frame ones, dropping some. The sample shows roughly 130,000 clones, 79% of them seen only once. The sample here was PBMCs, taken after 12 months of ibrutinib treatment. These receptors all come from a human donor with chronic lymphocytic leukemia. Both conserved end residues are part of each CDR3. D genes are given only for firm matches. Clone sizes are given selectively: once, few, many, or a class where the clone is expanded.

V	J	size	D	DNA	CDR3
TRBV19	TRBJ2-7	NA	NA	TGTGCCAGTAGTATAGGAGGGTTTGGCGAGCAGTACTTC	CASSIGGFGEQYF
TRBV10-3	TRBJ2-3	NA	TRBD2	TGTGCCATCAGGGGGGGGGATACGCAGTATTTT	CAIRGGDTQYF
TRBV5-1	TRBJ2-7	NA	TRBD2	TGCGCCAGCAGCAAGGGACTAGCGGGAGCCTACGAGCAGTACTTC	CASSKGLAGAYEQYF
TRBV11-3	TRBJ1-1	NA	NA	TGTGCCAGCAGCGCAGAGAACACTGAAGCTTTCTTT	CASSAENTEAFF
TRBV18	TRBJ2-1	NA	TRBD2	TGTGCCAGCTCACAGAGCGGGAGCTCCTACAATGAGCAGTTCTTC	CASSQSGSSYNEQFF
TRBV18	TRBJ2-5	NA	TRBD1	TGTGCCAGCTCACCACAAACACCAGGACAGGGGGCGGGAGAGACCCAGTACTTC	CASSPQTPGQGAGETQYF
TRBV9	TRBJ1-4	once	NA	TGTGCCAGCAGCGTAGGGGGGCGAGGGAGCGAAAAACTGTTTTTT	CASSVGGRGSEKLFF
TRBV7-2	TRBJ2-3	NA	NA	TGTGCCAGCAGCCCCCTGTCCGGCACAGATACGCAGTATTTT	CASSPLSGTDTQYF
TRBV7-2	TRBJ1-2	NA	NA	TGTGCCAGCAGCCTCCAGGCCAGCTATGGCTACACCTTC	CASSLQASYGYTF
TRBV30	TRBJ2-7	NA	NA	TGTGCCTGGAGTGTAACGGAATCCCACGAGCAGTACTTC	CAWSVTESHEQYF
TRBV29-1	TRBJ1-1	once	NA	TGCAGCGGGGGACTCAGAAGGGACACTGAAGCTTTCTTT	CSGGLRRDTEAFF
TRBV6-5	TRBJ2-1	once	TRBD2	TGTGCCAGCAGTCTGCTAGCGGGAGGCGGCGATGAGCAGTTCTTC	CASSLLAGGGDEQFF
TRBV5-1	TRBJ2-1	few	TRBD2	TGCGCCAGCAGCTTGGGACTAGCGGGGAACTCCTACAATGAGCAGTTCTTC	CASSLGLAGNSYNEQFF
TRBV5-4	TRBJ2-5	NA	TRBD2	TGTGCCAGCAGCTTGAATCCGGGACTAGCATGGGAGACCCAGTACTTC	CASSLNPGLAWETQYF
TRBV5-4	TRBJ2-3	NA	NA	TGTGCCAGCTCCCCAGGCACAGATACGCAGTATTTT	CASSPGTDTQYF
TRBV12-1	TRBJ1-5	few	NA	TGTGCCAGCAGCTTTGGGGCAGTTGTCTACCAGCCCCAGCATTTT	CASSFGAVVYQPQHF
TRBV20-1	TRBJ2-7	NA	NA	TGCAGTGCTAGGACTCTCTACGAGCAGTACTTC	CSARTLYEQYF